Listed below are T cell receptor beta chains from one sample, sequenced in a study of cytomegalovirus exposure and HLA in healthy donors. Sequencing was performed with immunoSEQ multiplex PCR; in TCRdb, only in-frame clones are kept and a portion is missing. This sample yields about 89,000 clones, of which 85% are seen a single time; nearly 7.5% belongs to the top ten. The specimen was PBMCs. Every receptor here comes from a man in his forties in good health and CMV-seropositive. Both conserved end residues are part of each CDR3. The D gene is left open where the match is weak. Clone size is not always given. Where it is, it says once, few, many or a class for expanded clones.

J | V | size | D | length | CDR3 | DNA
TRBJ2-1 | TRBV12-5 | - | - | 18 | CASGLVLTGRTPYNEQFF | TGTGCTAGTGGATTGGTACTCACAGGACGAACCCCCTACAATGAGCAGTTCTTC
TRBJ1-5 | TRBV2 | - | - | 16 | CASTPSGLASNQPQHF | TGTGCCAGCACCCCATCGGGGTTGGCTAGCAATCAGCCCCAGCATTTT
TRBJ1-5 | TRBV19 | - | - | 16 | CASSIGGGASNQPQHF | TGTGCCAGTAGTATAGGGGGAGGGGCGAGCAATCAGCCCCAGCATTTT
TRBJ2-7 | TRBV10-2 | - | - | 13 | CASSRTGAYEQYF | TGCGCCAGCTCAAGGACGGGGGCCTACGAGCAGTACTTC
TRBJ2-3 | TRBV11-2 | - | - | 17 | CASTLLGGSGGTDTQYF | TGTGCCAGCACCCTACTAGGTGGGAGTGGGGGCACAGATACGCAGTATTTT
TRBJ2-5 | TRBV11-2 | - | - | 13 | CASSFGHEETQYF | TGTGCCAGCAGCTTCGGACACGAAGAGACCCAGTACTTC
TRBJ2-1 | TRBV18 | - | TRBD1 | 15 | CASSPDRGFYNEQFF | TGTGCCAGCTCACCCGACAGGGGCTTCTACAATGAGCAGTTCTTC
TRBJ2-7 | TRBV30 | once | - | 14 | CAWHRYGGPEEQYF | TGTGCCTGGCATAGGTACGGGGGGCCTGAGGAGCAGTACTTC
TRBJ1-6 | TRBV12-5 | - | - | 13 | CASGLAHRAPLHF | TGTGCTAGTGGTTTGGCCCACCGGGCACCCCTCCACTTT
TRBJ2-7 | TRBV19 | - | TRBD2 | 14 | CASSIAGLAGEQYF | TGTGCCAGTAGTATAGCGGGACTAGCTGGCGAGCAGTACTTC
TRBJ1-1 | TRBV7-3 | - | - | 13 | CASSLGRNTEAFF | TGTGCCAGCAGCTTAGGTAGGAACACTGAAGCTTTCTTT
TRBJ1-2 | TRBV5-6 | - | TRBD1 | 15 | CASSPGQGWTYGYTF | TGTGCCAGCAGCCCAGGACAGGGGTGGACATATGGCTACACCTTC
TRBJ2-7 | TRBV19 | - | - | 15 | CASSITADESYEQYF | TGTGCCAGTAGTATAACCGCGGATGAGTCCTACGAGCAGTACTTC
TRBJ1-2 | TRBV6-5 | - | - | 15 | CASSYSGQSNYGYTF | TGTGCCAGCAGTTACTCGGGGCAATCTAACTATGGCTACACCTTC
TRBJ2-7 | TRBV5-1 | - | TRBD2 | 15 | CASSSGTSGFYEQYF | TGCGCCAGCAGCTCCGGGACTAGCGGGTTCTACGAGCAGTACTTC
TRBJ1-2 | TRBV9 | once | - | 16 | CASSGLGVGIRDGYTF | TGTGCCAGCAGCGGGCTGGGAGTGGGGATACGGGATGGCTACACCTTC
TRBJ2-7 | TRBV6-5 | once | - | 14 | CASRLTGPPYEQYF | TGTGCCAGCAGACTCACAGGGCCCCCCTACGAGCAGTACTTC